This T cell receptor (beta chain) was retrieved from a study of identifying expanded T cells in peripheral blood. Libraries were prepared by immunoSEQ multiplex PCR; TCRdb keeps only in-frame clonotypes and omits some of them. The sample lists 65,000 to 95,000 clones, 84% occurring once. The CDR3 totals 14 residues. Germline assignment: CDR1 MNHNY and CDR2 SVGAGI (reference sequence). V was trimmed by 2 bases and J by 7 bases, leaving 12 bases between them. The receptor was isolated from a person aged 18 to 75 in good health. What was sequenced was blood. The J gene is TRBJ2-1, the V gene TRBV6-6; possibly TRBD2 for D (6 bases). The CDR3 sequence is CASSYPAGLNEQFF. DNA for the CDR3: TGTGCCAGCAGTTACCCGGCGGGGTTGAATGAGCAGTTCTTC.